Following are 14 T cell receptor beta chains from one sample sequenced in a study of T cells in women clearing cervical HPV infection. TCRdb's table, derived via immunoSEQ multiplex PCR, lists solely in-frame clones and lacks some. The sample holds more than 20,000 clones. The sample was blood buffy coat. All receptors derive from a woman between 18 and 69 years old with a cervical HPV16 infection that either progressed to CIN3+ or cleared (not recorded which).

On this clone: The read halts 3 residues ahead of the CDR3 end, with the missing end drawn from the germline J gene. The genes are TRBV18 and TRBJ2-1; the D is unclear. From germline, CDR1 is KGHSH and CDR2 LQKENI. V was trimmed by 1 base and J by 5 bases, leaving 18 bases between them. The CDR3 has 17 amino acids. Partial CDR3 DNA: TGTGCCAGCTCACCACTCTCCGGGTCCCTACCCAACAATGAG. Its translation is CASSPLSGSLPNNE. The CDR3 as a whole reads CASSPLSGSLPNNEQFF. The variable domain in full, completed from reference TRBV18 and TRBJ2-1, reads NAGVMQNPRHLVRRRGQEARLRCSPMKGHSHVYWYRQLPEEGLKFMVYLQKENIIDESGMPKERFSAEFPKEGPSILRIQQVVRGDSAAYFCASSPLSGSLPNNEQFFGPGTRLTVL.

About this clone itself: The CDR3 is cut off 3 residues early in the read; its end comes from the germline J gene. The chain combines TRBV7-7 with TRBJ2-2; D is perhaps TRBD1 (5 bases). Per the germline V gene, CDR1 is SSHAT and CDR2 is FNYEAQ (reference sequence). V was pared by 4 bases and J by 6 bases, with 12 bases between. The CDR3 extends over 14 amino acids. The CDR3 bases that were read are TGTGCCAGCAGCTCGGATGTCAGGGCCGGGGAG. Its protein product is CASSSDVRAGE. The CDR3 in full is CASSSDVRAGELFF.

About this clone: The read falls 3 residues short of the CDR3 end, and the missing part is taken from the germline J gene. This rearrangement joins TRBV7-9 to TRBJ1-2; 7 nucleotides match TRBD1. The CDR3 sequence is 13 residues long. Germline assignment: CDR1 SEHNR and CDR2 FQNEAQ (reference sequence). The CDR3 DNA, read in part, is TGTGCCAGCAGCTTAGGAGGGGGCTACGAC. It encodes CASSLGGGYD. The entire CDR3 protein is CASSLGGGYDYTF.

Notes on this clone: Sequencing ends 3 residues short of the CDR3 end; the germline J gene provides the rest. This rearrangement joins TRBV5-4 to TRBJ2-7; no definite D call. The CDR3 is 14 residues long. The germline V gene encodes CDR1 SGHNT and CDR2 YYREEE (reference sequence). V shed 2 bases and J shed 2 bases, with 11 bases lying between them. Incomplete CDR3 DNA: TGTGCCAGCAGCTTAGCTACCTCGGCCTACGAG. Its protein is CASSLATSAYE. The entire CDR3 protein reads CASSLATSAYEQYF.

As to this clone: The DNA ends 3 residues before the CDR3 does, and the rest of the CDR3 is filled in from the germline J gene. The chain carries TRBV29-1 and TRBJ2-3; 7 nucleotides line up with TRBD1. CDR1 is SQVTM and CDR2 is ANQGSEA in the germline V gene. The CDR3 contains 11 residues. J gave up 4 bases and V 7 bases, and 2 bases lay outside the gene matches. Partial CDR3 DNA: TGCAGCGCTACAGGGGCAGATACG. Its translation: CSATGADT. The CDR3, in full, reads CSATGADTQYF.

A word on this clone: The CDR3 is cut off 3 residues early in the read; its end comes from the germline J gene. The chain combines TRBV7-2 with TRBJ1-2; D is ambiguous. The CDR3 covers 13 residues. Germline V gene data show CDR1 as SGHTA and CDR2 as FQGNSA. The CDR3 reads CASSLNPTDTYTF. CDR3 DNA (partial): TGTGCCAGCAGCTTGAATCCCACAGATACC. Filled out from reference TRBV7-2 and TRBJ1-2, the complete variable domain reads GAGVSQSPSNKVTEKGKDVELRCDPISGHTALYWYRQSLGQGLEFLIYFQGNSAPDKSGLPSDRFSAERTGGSVSTLTIQRTQQEDSAVYLCASSLNPTDTYTFGSGTRLTVV.

On this clone itself: From the germline J gene comes the end of the CDR3, since the read stops 3 residues before it. This chain links TRBV23-1 with TRBJ2-1; a weak D match, TRBD1 (5 bases). TRBV23-1 carries the ORF label, with uncertain function. V dropped 6 bases and J dropped 2 bases, with 5 bases sitting between them. The CDR3 sequence is 12 residues long. CDR3 amino acids: CASRDTYNEQFF. CDR3 bases read: TGCGCCAGCAGGGACACCTACAATGAG.

Remarks on this clone: The read ends 3 residues before the CDR3 terminus; that terminus is restored from the germline J gene. The chain combines TRBV5-1 with TRBJ2-7; D might be TRBD1 (6 bases). This CDR3 is 15 amino acids long. Per the germline V gene, CDR1 is SGHRS and CDR2 is YFSETQ. The ends were cut back, 3 bases at V and 0 bases at J, with 13 bases in the middle. Partial CDR3 DNA: TGCGCCAGCAGCTCCTCCAAGACAGGCTCCTACGAG. Encoded protein: CASSSSKTGSYE. The entire CDR3 is CASSSSKTGSYEQYF.

Of note for this clone: The read gets to within 3 residues of the CDR3 end, and the germline J gene fills in the rest. The rearrangement uses TRBV19 and TRBJ1-5, with 10 bases matching TRBD1. V was pared by 6 bases and J by 6 bases, with 20 bases of the junction left unmatched. CDR1 and CDR2 (germline): LNHDA, SQIVND (reference sequence). This CDR3 has 19 amino acids. CDR3 DNA (partial): TGTGCCAGTAGCTGGTTCGGACAGGGGGTCGGAGGAGTTATTCAGCCC. This translates into CASSWFGQGVGGVIQP. The whole CDR3 protein is CASSWFGQGVGGVIQPQHF.

The CDR3 sequence is CASSLDSYMNTEAFF. The covered CDR3 bases are TGCGCCAGCAGCTTGGACAGCTACATGAACACTGAA. The chain links TRBV5-1 to TRBJ1-1; D unresolved. The read ends 3 residues shy of where the CDR3 ends; the end is completed using the germline J gene. Between the trimmed V and J ends, which lost 0 bases and 0 bases, there was a span of 9 bases. Germline V gene lookup returns CDR1 SGHRS and CDR2 YFSETQ. CDR3 length equals 15 residues.

About this clone: Read data end 3 residues before the CDR3 end; the end is taken from the germline J gene. This chain joins TRBV18 and TRBJ2-1; 9 bases are shared with TRBD1. V lost 4 bases to trimming and J lost 8 bases; unmatched junction nucleotides: 3. CDR1 KGHSH and CDR2 LQKENI come from the germline V gene. The CDR3 has 13 residues. The covered CDR3 bases are TGTGCCAGCTCACGCGGGACAGGGTATGAG. It codes for CASSRGTGYE. The whole CDR3 protein reads CASSRGTGYEQFF.

Comment on this clone: The read terminates 3 residues ahead of where the CDR3 ends, so the germline J gene completes it. V is TRBV7-9 and J is TRBJ1-1, with D hard to call. The germline V and J ends were trimmed by 5 bases and 7 bases, with 11 bases remaining between them. This CDR3 spans 12 amino acids. Germline V CDR1 and CDR2: SEHNR, FQNEAQ (reference sequence). The covered CDR3 bases are TGTGCCAGCAGCGTAAAAGGACTTGAA. Amino acid sequence: CASSVKGLE. The entire CDR3 protein is CASSVKGLEAFF.

As to this clone: From the germline J gene comes the end of the CDR3, since the read stops 3 residues before it. V is TRBV19 and J is TRBJ2-7; 7 bases match TRBD1. Germline trimming cut 2 bases from V and 2 bases from J; bases unmatched to any gene: 3. Germline-derived CDR1 and CDR2 are LNHDA and SQIVND (reference sequence). The length of the CDR3 is 14 residues. CDR3 DNA (partial): TGTGCCAGTAGTATACGGGACAGAGCCTACGAG. Amino acids: CASSIRDRAYE. The entire CDR3 reads CASSIRDRAYEQYF.

Regarding this clone: The read comes to an end 3 residues before the CDR3 does, leaving the germline J gene to fill in the end. The chain is built from TRBV13 and TRBJ2-7; TRBD2 agrees at 7 bases. The CDR3 is made up of 16 amino acids. The germline V gene encodes CDR1 PRHDT and CDR2 FYEKMQ (reference sequence). The ends lost 5 bases at V and 4 bases at J; junction bases unmatched: 14. The CDR3 protein is CASSPRRSGTLYEQYF. The CDR3 DNA, read in part, is TGTGCCAGCAGCCCACGCCGCAGCGGGACGCTTTACGAG.